Sequencing of this T cell receptor beta chain was carried out in a study of blood T cell repertoires in COVID-19. As for the study in general: Acute-phase and convalescent COVID-19 samples originated in the United States, Italy and Spain. Sources were T cells, B-cell-depleted T cells, or PBMCs; the material itself was cDNA or gDNA.

Authors' processing steps: Reference gene primers were amplified, and this amplification served to estimate nucleated cell counts. The table came from immunoSEQ multiplex PCR; TCRdb's copy has only in-frame clones and leaves some out. The V and J calls and clone size are taken from that table; D and trimming were inferred from the DNA. The top ten hold approximately 10% of the sample, which has around 79,000 clones, around 89% seen once. This CDR3 is 14 amino acids long. V trimming: 2 bases; J trimming: 7 bases; junction bases outside the gene matches: 5. In germline, CDR1 is SGHNT, CDR2 YYREEE (reference sequence).

The material sequenced was peripheral blood. The chain joins TRBV5-4 to TRBJ2-1; 8 positions match TRBD2. The clonotype was recovered from a human donor in a cohort sampled during active COVID-19. CDR3 DNA: TGTGCCAGCAGCTTCGGGAGGGTCTCAAATGAGCAGTTCTTC. Translated, it gives CASSFGRVSNEQFF.